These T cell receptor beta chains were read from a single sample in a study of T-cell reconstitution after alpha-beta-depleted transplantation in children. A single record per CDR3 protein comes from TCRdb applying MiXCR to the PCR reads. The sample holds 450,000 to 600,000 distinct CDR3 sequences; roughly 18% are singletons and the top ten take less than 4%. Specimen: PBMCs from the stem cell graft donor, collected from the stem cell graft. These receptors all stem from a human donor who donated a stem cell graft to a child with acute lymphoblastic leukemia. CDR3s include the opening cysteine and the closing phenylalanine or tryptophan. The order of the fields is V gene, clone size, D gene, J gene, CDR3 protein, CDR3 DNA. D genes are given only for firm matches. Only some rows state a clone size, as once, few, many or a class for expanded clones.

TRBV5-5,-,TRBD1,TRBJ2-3,CASSRNAPGQGTDTQYF,TGTGCCAGCAGCCGTAACGCCCCGGGACAGGGCACAGATACGCAGTATTTT
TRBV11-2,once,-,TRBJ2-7,CATGRVLNYVQYF,TGTGCCACGGGCCGGGTTTTAAATTACGTGCAGTACTTC
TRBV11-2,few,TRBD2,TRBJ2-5,CASSQRTSGSAETQYF,TGTGCCAGCAGCCAACGGACTAGCGGGAGTGCGGAGACCCAGTACTTC
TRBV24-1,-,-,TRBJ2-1,CATSDLAVSYNEQFF,TGTGCCACCAGTGATTTAGCGGTTTCCTACAATGAGCAGTTCTTC
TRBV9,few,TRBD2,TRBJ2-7,CASSLGEGNEQYF,TGTGCCAGCAGCCTTGGGGAGGGGAACGAGCAGTACTTC
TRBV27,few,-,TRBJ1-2,CASSLRDTTYGYTF,TGTGCCAGCAGTCTAAGGGACACAACCTATGGCTACACCTTC
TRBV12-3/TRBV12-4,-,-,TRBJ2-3,CATTIGSDTQYF,TGTGCCACCACGATTGGATCAGATACGCAGTATTTT
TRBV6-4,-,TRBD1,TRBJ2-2,CASSDGGQDTGELFF,TGTGCCAGCAGTGACGGGGGACAGGACACCGGGGAGCTGTTTTTT
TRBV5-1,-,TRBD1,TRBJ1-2,CASSLVTGVTTIYGYTF,TGCGCCAGCAGCTTGGTTACAGGGGTCACAACGATTTATGGCTACACCTTC
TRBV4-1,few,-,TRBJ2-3,CASSQEGGRDTQYF,TGCGCCAGCAGCCAAGAGGGGGGTCGAGATACGCAGTATTTT
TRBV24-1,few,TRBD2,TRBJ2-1,CAIGTSGTPEQFF,TGTGCCATCGGGACTAGCGGGACCCCGGAGCAGTTCTTC
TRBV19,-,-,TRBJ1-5,CASSPGIRQPQHF,TGTGCCAGTAGTCCCGGGATTCGTCAGCCCCAGCATTTT
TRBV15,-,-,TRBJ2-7,CATSRDWSLSYEQYF,TGTGCCACCAGCAGAGATTGGAGTCTCTCCTACGAGCAGTACTTC
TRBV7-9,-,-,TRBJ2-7,CASSSLSAGEYEQYF,TGTGCCAGCAGCTCCCTCTCGGCAGGGGAATACGAGCAGTACTTC
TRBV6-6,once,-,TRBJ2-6,CGAAGSGANVLTF,TGTGGCGCGGCGGGTTCTGGGGCCAACGTCCTGACTTTC
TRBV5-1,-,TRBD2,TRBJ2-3,CASSGRTSGRADTQYF,TGCGCCAGCAGCGGGAGGACTAGCGGGAGAGCAGATACGCAGTATTTT
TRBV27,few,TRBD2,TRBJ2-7,CASSLTTSGYSYEQYF,TGTGCCAGCAGTTTAACAACTAGCGGGTACTCCTACGAGCAGTACTTC
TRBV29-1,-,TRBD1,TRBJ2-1,CSVHRGAHNEQFF,TGCAGCGTTCACAGGGGAGCCCACAATGAGCAGTTCTTC
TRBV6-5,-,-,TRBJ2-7,CASSPGPRTAYEQYF,TGTGCCAGCAGTCCCGGTCCTCGGACAGCTTACGAGCAGTACTTC
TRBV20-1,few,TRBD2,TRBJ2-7,CSAGGGGSYEQYF,TGCAGTGCGGGAGGCGGGGGATCCTACGAGCAGTACTTC
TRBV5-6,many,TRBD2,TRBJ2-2,CASSLLAGNTGELFF,TGTGCCAGCAGTTTGCTAGCGGGAAACACCGGGGAGCTGTTTTTT
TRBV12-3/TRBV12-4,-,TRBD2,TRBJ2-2,CASRREGRNTGELFF,TGTGCCAGCAGGCGGGAGGGCCGAAACACCGGGGAGCTGTTTTTT
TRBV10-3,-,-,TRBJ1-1,CAISERQVIMNTEAFF,TGTGCCATCAGTGAGAGACAGGTTATAATGAACACTGAAGCTTTCTTT
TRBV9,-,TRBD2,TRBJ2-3,CASSAPGLAARTDTQYF,TGTGCCAGCAGCGCCCCAGGACTAGCGGCCCGCACAGATACGCAGTATTTT
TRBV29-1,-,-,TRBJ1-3,CSATGHNSGNTIYF,TGCAGCGCCACGGGACATAACTCTGGAAACACCATATATTTT
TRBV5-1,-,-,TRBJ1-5,CASSLEGSRKEPQHF,TGCGCCAGCAGCTTGGAAGGCAGTCGAAAGGAGCCCCAGCATTTT
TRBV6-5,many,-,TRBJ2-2,CASSEGVGELFF,TGTGCCAGCAGCGAGGGGGTCGGGGAGCTGTTTTTT
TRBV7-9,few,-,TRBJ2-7,CASTLGISNYEQYF,TGTGCCAGCACCCTCGGGATTAGCAACTACGAGCAGTACTTC
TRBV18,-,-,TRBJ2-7,CASSPPGPGTYYEQYF,TGTGCCAGCTCACCACCTGGTCCGGGGACTTACTACGAGCAGTACTTC
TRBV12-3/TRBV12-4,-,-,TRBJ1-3,CASSLATTGNTIYF,TGTGCCAGCAGTTTGGCGACTACTGGAAACACCATATATTTT
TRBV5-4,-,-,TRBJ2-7,CASSPGTTNEQYF,TGTGCCAGCAGCCCCGGGACGACAAACGAGCAGTACTTC
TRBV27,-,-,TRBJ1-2,CASSPRAFLNYGYTF,TGTGCCAGCAGCCCCAGGGCATTTCTTAACTATGGCTACACCTTC
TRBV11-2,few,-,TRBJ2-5,CATRGGLLYQETQYF,TGTGCCACCCGAGGTGGACTTTTGTACCAAGAGACCCAGTACTTC
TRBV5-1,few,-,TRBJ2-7,CASSLVPGLEAYEQYF,TGCGCCAGCAGCTTAGTACCAGGGTTGGAGGCCTACGAGCAGTACTTC
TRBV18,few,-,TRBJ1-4,CASSPSRLDNEKLFF,TGTGCCAGCTCACCATCCAGGCTCGATAATGAAAAACTGTTTTTT